Listed below are T cell receptor beta chains from one sample, sequenced in a study of T cells after yellow fever vaccination. Each CDR3 protein is one row after TCRdb ran MiXCR on the 5' RACE reads. The sample lists just over 250,000 distinct CDR3 sequences; about 5.2% were seen once. The source was CD4+ T cells sorted from PBMCs, collected on the day of the yellow fever booster vaccination. Receptors originate from a man between 18 and 35 years old who received the YFV17D yellow fever vaccine. The CDR3 runs from the conserved cysteine through the conserved F or W. Fields, in order: J gene, clone size, V gene, D gene, CDR3 DNA, CDR3 protein. The D gene is left open where the match is weak. Clone size is shown for a subset of rows, as once, few, many or a class of expanded clone.

>TRBJ2-6|many|TRBV28|TRBD1
TGTGCCAGCAGTTCGACAGGGTCTGGGGCCAACGTCCTGACTTTC
CASSSTGSGANVLTF
>TRBJ1-3|many|TRBV7-9|-
TGTGCCAGCAGCACCGGACAGAAAGACACCATATATTTT
CASSTGQKDTIYF
>TRBJ1-2|few|TRBV5-1|-
TGCGCCAGCAGCTTGGGCGGCGGGGGCCATGGCTACACCTTC
CASSLGGGGHGYTF
>TRBJ2-7|-|TRBV18|-
TGTGCCAGCTCACCATCCACAGGGTATTCCTACGAGCAGTACTTC
CASSPSTGYSYEQYF
>TRBJ1-1|-|TRBV7-9|TRBD1
TGTGCCAGCAGGGCTACAGGGGGAGCGGACGCTTTCTTT
CASRATGGADAFF
>TRBJ2-5|few|TRBV4-3|TRBD1
TGCGCCAGCAGCCAGCACCCCGGACAGGGGACCCAAGAGACCCAGTACTTC
CASSQHPGQGTQETQYF
>TRBJ1-1|many|TRBV29-1|-
TGCAGCGTTGAAGTATCAGGCTCTGACACTGAAGCTTTCTTT
CSVEVSGSDTEAFF
>TRBJ2-3|-|TRBV9|TRBD2
TGTGCCAGCAGCCTCACTAGCGGGGGTCGCACAGATACGCAGTATTTT
CASSLTSGGRTDTQYF
>TRBJ1-2|few|TRBV3-1|-
TGTGCCAGCAGCCAAGGATCGGCCGGGGTTAGTGGCTACACCTTC
CASSQGSAGVSGYTF
>TRBJ2-3|few|TRBV4-3|-
TGCGCCAGCAGCCAAGGCACCAATATCCCCACAGATACGCAGTATTTT
CASSQGTNIPTDTQYF
>TRBJ2-1|many|TRBV6-1|-
TGTGCCAGCAGTTTTGGGCCCCGACCGGGAGAGCAGTTCTTC
CASSFGPRPGEQFF
>TRBJ2-3|few|TRBV7-2|TRBD2
TGTGCCAGCAGCCAGCGGGGGGCAGATACGCAGTATTTT
CASSQRGADTQYF
>TRBJ2-7|many|TRBV4-1|-
TGCGCCAGCAGCCAAATCAGGGGCACCGTCGGTGGTGAGCAGTACTTC
CASSQIRGTVGGEQYF
>TRBJ1-4|-|TRBV2|-
TGTGCCAGCAGTGAATCGTCAACTAATGAAAAACTGTTTTTT
CASSESSTNEKLFF
>TRBJ2-3|-|TRBV7-8|-
TGTGCCAGCAGCTTAAGGCGACACACAGTAGATACGCAGTATTTT
CASSLRRHTVDTQYF
>TRBJ1-1|many|TRBV19|TRBD1
TGTGCCAGTAGGACGACAGGGCAGGCCACTGAAGCTTTCTTT
CASRTTGQATEAFF
>TRBJ1-2|few|TRBV6-5|-
TGTGCCAGCAGTCCGCACTGGGGTGGCTACACCTTC
CASSPHWGGYTF
>TRBJ2-5|many|TRBV7-2|TRBD2
TGTGCCAGCAGCTTAGTAGCGGGGGGAGGAGAGACCCAGTACTTC
CASSLVAGGGETQYF
>TRBJ1-6|-|TRBV4-3|-
TGCGCCAGCAGCCAAGATGGCCAGGGGTTGGGTTCACCCCTCCACTTT
CASSQDGQGLGSPLHF
>TRBJ2-2|few|TRBV6-2/TRBV6-3|-
TGTGCCAGCAGTCACCCGGGACTCCCTCGGGGCGACACCGGGGAGCTGTTTTTT
CASSHPGLPRGDTGELFF
>TRBJ2-7|-|TRBV15|-
TGTGCCACCAGCAGAAGCAGGAGCTCCTACGAGCAGTACTTC
CATSRSRSSYEQYF
>TRBJ2-1|many|TRBV7-2|-
TGTGCCAGCAGCCAGAGCTTTGGGGGCAATGAGCAGTTCTTC
CASSQSFGGNEQFF
>TRBJ2-1|-|TRBV18|TRBD1
TGTGCCAGCTCAGAACAGGGGCCCCTTTCCGACAATGAGCAGTTCTTC
CASSEQGPLSDNEQFF
>TRBJ2-3|-|TRBV3-1|TRBD2
TGTGCCAGCAGCGGCTACCCCTCCAGCGGGGGCACAGATACGCAGTATTTT
CASSGYPSSGGTDTQYF
>TRBJ1-5|many|TRBV2|-
TGTGCCAGCAGTGAACTCCAGGGCAATCAGCCCCAGCATTTT
CASSELQGNQPQHF
>TRBJ2-3|few|TRBV27|TRBD2
TGCACCAGCAGTTTATCTAGCGGGGGGACAGATACGCAGTATTTT
CTSSLSSGGTDTQYF
>TRBJ2-4|many|TRBV11-2|-
TGTGCCAGCAGCTTAGGTAGCTTTGCGCAGTACTTC
CASSLGSFAQYF
>TRBJ2-2|many|TRBV11-2|TRBD1
TGTGCCAGCAGCCCCGGTGTGGGACAGGGGGCCGGGGAGCTGTTTTTT
CASSPGVGQGAGELFF
>TRBJ1-1|few|TRBV20-1|-
TGCAGTGCTATTTACCAGCCAGTGAACACTGAAGCTTTCTTT
CSAIYQPVNTEAFF
>TRBJ2-2|-|TRBV15|-
TGTGCCACCAGCAACAGGGTGGCTGCCGGGGAGCTGTTATTT
CATSNRVAAGELLF
>TRBJ1-4|-|TRBV5-1|-
TGCGCCAGCACCCGGGACTCAACTAATGAAAAACTGTTTTTT
CASTRDSTNEKLFF
>TRBJ2-3|-|TRBV7-6|-
TGTGCCAGCAGCTCCCAGGCAGGGATCACAGATACGCAGTATTTT
CASSSQAGITDTQYF
>TRBJ2-3|-|TRBV7-9|-
TGTGCCAGCAGCTTAGGTCAGAGCGTCGGCACAGATACGCAGTATTTT
CASSLGQSVGTDTQYF
>TRBJ1-3|many|TRBV7-9|-
TGTGCCAGCAGCTTAAACCTTCGCTCTGGAAACACCATATATTTT
CASSLNLRSGNTIYF
>TRBJ1-2|-|TRBV4-3|-
TGCGCCAGCAGCCGAGACCGGAGGACTAACTATGGCTACACCTTC
CASSRDRRTNYGYTF
>TRBJ2-5|few|TRBV3-1|-
TGTGCCAGCAGCCAAGCAGTCGCTCGGGAGACCCAGTACTTC
CASSQAVARETQYF
>TRBJ1-1|many|TRBV5-1|TRBD1
TGCGCCAGCAGCGGGGGACAGGGTACGGCGAACACTGAAGCTTTCTTT
CASSGGQGTANTEAFF
>TRBJ2-1|-|TRBV5-4|TRBD2
TGTGCCAGCAGCCCTAGACTAGCGGGGTGGAATGAGCAGTTCTTC
CASSPRLAGWNEQFF
>TRBJ2-5|many|TRBV5-1|-
TGCGCCAGCAGCTTTACGGTGGGGGAGACCCAGTACTTC
CASSFTVGETQYF
>TRBJ2-3|many|TRBV9|-
TGTGCCAGCAGCGCCGGGACCTTCACAGATACGCAGTATTTT
CASSAGTFTDTQYF
>TRBJ2-7|-|TRBV15|-
TGTGCCACCAGCAGCGCCGGGACTGATTACGAGCAGTACTTC
CATSSAGTDYEQYF
>TRBJ1-5|few|TRBV29-1|-
TGCAGCGTCCCCTATGATGGCCGCCAGCCCCAGCATTTT
CSVPYDGRQPQHF
>TRBJ2-1|few|TRBV5-1|-
TGCGCCAGCAGCGGCGAGACTAGATGGGAATACAATGAGCAGTTCTTC
CASSGETRWEYNEQFF
>TRBJ1-5|few|TRBV24-1|-
TGTGCCACCAAGGCAGCAGGGAGCAATCAGCCCCAGCATTTT
CATKAAGSNQPQHF
>TRBJ2-5|-|TRBV7-9|-
TGTGCCAGCAGCCCCCCGTCCTTC
CASSPPSF
>TRBJ2-2|many|TRBV12-3/TRBV12-4|-
TGTGCCAGCAGCCGCAACCCGGGGGCAGGGACCGGGGAGCTGTTTTTT
CASSRNPGAGTGELFF
>TRBJ2-1|-|TRBV7-3|-
TGTGCCAGCAGCCGGGGGGCTAGAGAAGAGCAGTTCTTC
CASSRGAREEQFF
>TRBJ1-2|many|TRBV4-2|-
TGTGCCAGCAGCCAAGATCTGGTGGCTCTTAAAGCTAACTATGGCTACACCTTC
CASSQDLVALKANYGYTF
>TRBJ2-3|-|TRBV12-3/TRBV12-4|TRBD2
TGTGCCAGCAGTTCGGGCGGGGGGATATTGGGCACAGATACGCAGTATTTT
CASSSGGGILGTDTQYF
>TRBJ2-2|-|TRBV7-6|TRBD1
TGTGCCAGCAGCTTAGTGCAAGGGACAGCCGGGGAGCTGTTTTTT
CASSLVQGTAGELFF
>TRBJ1-1|-|TRBV2|-
TGTGCCAGCAGCACGATGGGAGGGGGTGGAACTGAAGCTTTCTTT
CASSTMGGGGTEAFF
>TRBJ2-1|many|TRBV7-9|-
TGTGCCAGCAGCCGACGGGACGGGGGGCCCTACAATGAGCAGTTCTTC
CASSRRDGGPYNEQFF
>TRBJ2-3|many|TRBV10-3|TRBD2
TGTGCCATCAGTGACAGTCTAGCGGGGGAGACGCGAAGCACAGATACGCAGTATTTT
CAISDSLAGETRSTDTQYF
>TRBJ2-5|many|TRBV5-4|-
TGTGCCAGCAGGGGAGGAGGAGAAGAGACCCAGTACTTC
CASRGGGEETQYF
>TRBJ1-2|-|TRBV20-1|-
TGCAGTGCTAGAGATCTGTCGGGCTACACCTTC
CSARDLSGYTF